The present entry profiles one T cell receptor beta chain with its context. No antigen is known for it. These data belong to a study of cytomegalovirus exposure and HLA in healthy donors. Findings and caveats of the study: Productive status was seen about 90% or about 30% of the time for most TCR beta V segments in an earlier analysis.

The germline V gene encodes CDR1 SEHNR and CDR2 FQNEAQ (reference sequence). Trimming left V 7 bases short and J 7 bases short, with 10 bases between. This CDR3 is built from 11 residues. Both 60 Vbeta primers and 13 Jbeta primers went into the PCR. The table came from immunoSEQ multiplex PCR; TCRdb's copy has only in-frame clones and leaves some out. The data contain fewer than 200,000 clones, about 79% of them seen just once; the ten biggest clones take up 0.6% to 0.9%. Specimen: PBMCs. The TCR comes from a female donor in good health and CMV-seronegative. The chain has TRBV7-9 and TRBJ1-1; D is possibly TRBD1 (5 bases). Here the CDR3 reads CASTRGVEAFF. As DNA, the CDR3 is TGTGCCAGCACCCGGGGGGTTGAAGCTTTCTTT.